The entry below gives a single T cell receptor (beta chain) sequence along with its context. What it binds is unknown. The CDR3 contains 11 residues. Looked up from germline, CDR1 is MNHNY and CDR2 is SVGAGI (reference sequence). Trimming removed 6 bases at V and 7 bases at J, with 9 bases between. This sample was taken from a study of shared clonotypes between healthy human individuals. Study-wide background: Samples came from two female and a few male donors aged 18 to 49. Researchers assigned three CD4 naive, three CD4 memory, two CD8 naive and one CD8 memory plate to each donor. General observations from the study: For naive CD4 cells, approximately 4.8% of clonotypes were shared across a few donors.

Sequenced by immunoSEQ multiplex PCR; TCRdb stores in-frame clones only, minus some. Here the sample spans over a million clones, around 97% being singletons. This TCR came from a man aged 25-40 years in good health. The chain recombines TRBV6-6 with TRBJ1-1; a possible D gene is TRBD1 (6 bases). The sequenced sample was naive CD4+ T cells sorted from blood. Sample subset: CD45RA+ positively selected. CDR3 nucleotide sequence: TGTGCCAGCAGCCCGACAGGTGAAGCTTTCTTT. Translated: CASSPTGEAFF.